Below, 2 T cell receptor beta chains from the same sample are listed, as sequenced in a study of T cell responses to AZD1222 COVID-19 vaccine. Generated by immunoSEQ multiplex PCR, the TCRdb table keeps only in-frame clones and is missing some. Counted here are 150,000 to 200,000 clones, approximately 91% occurring once; the ten biggest clones make up around 1.6%. The sample here was peripheral blood, taken on day 0 of AZD1222 vaccination. Every receptor here comes from an adult in good health.

This clone was detected only once. This chain uses TRBV27 with TRBJ2-5; D perhaps matches TRBD2 (6 bases). The CDR3 is 15 amino acids. Germline V gene lookup returns CDR1 MNHEY and CDR2 SMNVEV (reference sequence). V lost 3 bases and J lost 1, with 12 bases in between. CDR3 nucleotides: TGTGCCAGCAGTTTGAGCAGGAGGGGCCAAGAGACCCAGTACTTC. This codes for CASSLSRRGQETQYF.

The V call is TRBV5-8, the J call TRBJ1-4; 9 bases are a match to TRBD1. This CDR3 contains 15 residues. The J segment lost 7 bases and the V segment lost 4 bases, leaving 8 bases of the junction unmatched. The germline V gene encodes CDR1 SGHTS and CDR2 YDEGEE. The DNA for the CDR3 is TGTGCCAGCAGCGGGACAGGGAACCGAGGTGAAAAACTGTTTTTT. Protein product: CASSGTGNRGEKLFF.